The sequence of this T cell receptor beta chain was determined in a study of early T cells in non-severe SARS-CoV-2 infection. Study-level background: Bulk RNA from unsorted whole blood was sequenced; chains were unpaired.

The TCR library protocol attached unique molecular identifiers to the individual cDNA molecules. TCRdb used MiXCR to reprocess the 5' RACE reads, holding one entry per CDR3 protein. This table holds around 32,000 distinct CDR3 sequences, 5.7% found once. CDR1 and CDR2 (germline): SGHRS, YFSETQ. This CDR3 is built from 15 residues. V lost 3 bases and J 2 bases, leaving 15 bases between the germline ends. Source material: whole blood. The receptor comes from an adult who was a healthcare worker with PCR-confirmed SARS-CoV-2 infection or an uninfected control (not recorded which). V is TRBV5-1 and J is TRBJ2-7; D is tentatively TRBD1 or TRBD2 (5 bases each). The CDR3 DNA reads TGCGCCAGCAGCTCGGGACGCTCCGAGGCCTACGAGCAGTACTTC. Its protein product is CASSSGRSEAYEQYF.